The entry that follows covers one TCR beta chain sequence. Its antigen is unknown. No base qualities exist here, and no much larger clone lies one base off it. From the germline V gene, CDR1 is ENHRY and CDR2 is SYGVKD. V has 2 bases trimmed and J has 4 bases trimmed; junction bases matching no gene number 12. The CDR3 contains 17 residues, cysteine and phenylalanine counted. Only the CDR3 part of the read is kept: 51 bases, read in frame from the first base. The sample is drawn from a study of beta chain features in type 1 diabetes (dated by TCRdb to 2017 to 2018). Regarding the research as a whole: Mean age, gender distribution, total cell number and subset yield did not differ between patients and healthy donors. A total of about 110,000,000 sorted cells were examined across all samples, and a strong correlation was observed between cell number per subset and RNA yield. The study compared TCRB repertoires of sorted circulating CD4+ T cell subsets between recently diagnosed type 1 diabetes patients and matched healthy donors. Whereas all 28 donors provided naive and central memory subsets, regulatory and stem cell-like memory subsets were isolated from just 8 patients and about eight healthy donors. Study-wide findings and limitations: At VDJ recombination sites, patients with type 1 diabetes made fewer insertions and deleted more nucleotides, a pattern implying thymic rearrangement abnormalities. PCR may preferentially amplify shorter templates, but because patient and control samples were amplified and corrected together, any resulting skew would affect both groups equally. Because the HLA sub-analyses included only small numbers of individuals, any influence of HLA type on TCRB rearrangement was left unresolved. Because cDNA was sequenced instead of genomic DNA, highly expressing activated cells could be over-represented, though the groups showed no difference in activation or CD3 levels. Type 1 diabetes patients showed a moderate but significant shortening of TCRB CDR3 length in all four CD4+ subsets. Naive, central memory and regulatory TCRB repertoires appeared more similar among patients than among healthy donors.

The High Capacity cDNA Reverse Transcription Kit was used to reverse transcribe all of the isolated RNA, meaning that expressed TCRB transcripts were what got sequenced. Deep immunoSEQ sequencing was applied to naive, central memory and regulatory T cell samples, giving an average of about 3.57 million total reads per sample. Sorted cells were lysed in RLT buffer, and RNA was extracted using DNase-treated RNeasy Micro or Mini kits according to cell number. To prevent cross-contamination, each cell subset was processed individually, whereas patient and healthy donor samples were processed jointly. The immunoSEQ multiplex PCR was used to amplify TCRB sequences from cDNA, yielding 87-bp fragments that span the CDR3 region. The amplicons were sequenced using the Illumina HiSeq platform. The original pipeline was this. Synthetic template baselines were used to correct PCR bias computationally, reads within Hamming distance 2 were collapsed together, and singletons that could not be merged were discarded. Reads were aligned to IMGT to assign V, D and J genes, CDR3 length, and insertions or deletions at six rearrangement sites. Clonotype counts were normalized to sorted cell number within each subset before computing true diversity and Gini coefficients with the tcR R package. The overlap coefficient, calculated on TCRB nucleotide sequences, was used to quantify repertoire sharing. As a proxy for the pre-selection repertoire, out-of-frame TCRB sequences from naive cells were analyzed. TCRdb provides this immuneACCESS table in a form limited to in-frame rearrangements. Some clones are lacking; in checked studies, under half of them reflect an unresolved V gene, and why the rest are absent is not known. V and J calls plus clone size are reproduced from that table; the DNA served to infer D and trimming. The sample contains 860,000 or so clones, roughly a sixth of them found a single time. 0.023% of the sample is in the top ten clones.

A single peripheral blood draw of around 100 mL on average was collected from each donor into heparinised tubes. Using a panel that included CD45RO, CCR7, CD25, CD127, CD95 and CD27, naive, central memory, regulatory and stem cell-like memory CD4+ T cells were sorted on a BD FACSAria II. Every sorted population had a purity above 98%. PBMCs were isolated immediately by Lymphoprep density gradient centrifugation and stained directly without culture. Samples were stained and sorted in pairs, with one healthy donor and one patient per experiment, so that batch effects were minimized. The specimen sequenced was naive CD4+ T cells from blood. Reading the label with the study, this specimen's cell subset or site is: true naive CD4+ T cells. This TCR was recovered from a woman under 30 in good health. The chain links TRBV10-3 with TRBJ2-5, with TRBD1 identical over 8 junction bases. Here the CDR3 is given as CAISERWGQEERETQYF. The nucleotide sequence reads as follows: TGTGCCATCAGTGAGAGGTGGGGACAGGAGGAACGAGAGACCCAGTACTTC.